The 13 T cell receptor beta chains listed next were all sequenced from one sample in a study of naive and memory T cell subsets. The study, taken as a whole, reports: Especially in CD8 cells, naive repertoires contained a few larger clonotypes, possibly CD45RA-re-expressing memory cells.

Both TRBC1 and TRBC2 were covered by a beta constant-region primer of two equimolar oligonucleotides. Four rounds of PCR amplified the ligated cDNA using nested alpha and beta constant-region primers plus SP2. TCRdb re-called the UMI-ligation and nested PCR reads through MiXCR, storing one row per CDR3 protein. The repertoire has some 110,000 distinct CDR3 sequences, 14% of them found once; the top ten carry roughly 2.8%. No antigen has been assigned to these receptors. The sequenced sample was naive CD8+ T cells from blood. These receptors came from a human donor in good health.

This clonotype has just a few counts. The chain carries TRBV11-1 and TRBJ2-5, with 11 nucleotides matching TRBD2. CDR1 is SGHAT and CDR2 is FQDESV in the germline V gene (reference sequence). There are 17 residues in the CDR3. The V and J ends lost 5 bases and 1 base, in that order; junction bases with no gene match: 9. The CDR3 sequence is CASSLRLAGSTQETQYF. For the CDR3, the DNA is TGTGCCAGCAGCCTTCGACTAGCGGGGTCGACCCAAGAGACCCAGTACTTC. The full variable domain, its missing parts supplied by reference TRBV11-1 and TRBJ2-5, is EAEVAQSPRYKITEKSQAVAFWCDPISGHATLYWYRQILGQGPELLVQFQDESVVDDSQLPKDRFSAERLKGVDSTLKIQPAELGDSAMYLCASSLRLAGSTQETQYFGPGTRLLVL.

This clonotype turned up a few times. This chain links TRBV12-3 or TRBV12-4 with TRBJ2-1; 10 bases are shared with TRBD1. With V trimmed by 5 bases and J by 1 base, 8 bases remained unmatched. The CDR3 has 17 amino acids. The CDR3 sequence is CASSPGTGASSYNEQFF. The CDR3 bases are TGTGCCAGCAGTCCCGGGACAGGGGCCTCTTCCTACAATGAGCAGTTCTTC.

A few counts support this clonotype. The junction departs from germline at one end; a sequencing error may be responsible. This chain's CDR3 is CASSVEPWFPFF. DNA of the CDR3: TGTGCCAGTAGTGTAGAACCGTGGTTCCCGTTCTTC. The gene calls are TRBV19 and TRBJ2-1; D remains unclear. Germline lookup yields CDR1 LNHDA and CDR2 SQIVND (reference sequence). The CDR3 spans 12 residues. Based on the CDR3 plus reference TRBV19 and TRBJ2-1, the full variable domain is DGGITQSPKYLFRKEGQNVTLSCEQNLNHDAMYWYRQDPGQGLRLIYYSQIVNDFQKGDIAEGYSVSREKKESFPLTVTSAQKNPTAFYLCASSVEPWFPFFGPGTRLTVL.

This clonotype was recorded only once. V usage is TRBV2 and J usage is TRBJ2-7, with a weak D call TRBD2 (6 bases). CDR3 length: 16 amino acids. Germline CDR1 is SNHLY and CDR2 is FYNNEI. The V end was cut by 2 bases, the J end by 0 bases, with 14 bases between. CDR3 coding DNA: TGTGCCAGCAGTGAATACGGCGGGACTCTCTCCTACGAGCAGTACTTC. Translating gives CASSEYGGTLSYEQYF. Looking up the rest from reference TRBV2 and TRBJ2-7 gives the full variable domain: EPEVTQTPSHQVTQMGQEVILRCVPISNHLYFYWYRQILGQKVEFLVSFYNNEISEKSEIFDDQFSVERPDGSNFTLKIRSTKLEDSAMYFCASSEYGGTLSYEQYFGPGTRLTVT.

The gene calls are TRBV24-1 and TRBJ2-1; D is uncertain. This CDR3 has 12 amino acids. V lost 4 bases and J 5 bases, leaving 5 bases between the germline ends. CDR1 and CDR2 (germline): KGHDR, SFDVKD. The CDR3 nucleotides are TGTGCCACCAGTGACAGTAACAATGAGCAGTTCTTC. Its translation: CATSDSNNEQFF.

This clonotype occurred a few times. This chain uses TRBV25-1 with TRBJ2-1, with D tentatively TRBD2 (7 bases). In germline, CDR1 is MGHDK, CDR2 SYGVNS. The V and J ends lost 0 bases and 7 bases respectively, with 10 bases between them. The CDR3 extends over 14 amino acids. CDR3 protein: CASSEYEGGNEQFF. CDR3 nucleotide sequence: TGTGCCAGCAGTGAATACGAGGGGGGGAATGAGCAGTTCTTC.

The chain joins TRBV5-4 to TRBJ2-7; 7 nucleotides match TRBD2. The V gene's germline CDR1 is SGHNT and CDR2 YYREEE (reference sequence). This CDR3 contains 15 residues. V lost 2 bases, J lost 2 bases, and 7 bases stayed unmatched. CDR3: CASSFELAPTYEQYF. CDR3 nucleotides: TGTGCCAGCAGCTTTGAACTAGCGCCGACCTACGAGCAGTACTTC. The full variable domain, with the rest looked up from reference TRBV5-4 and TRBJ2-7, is ETGVTQSPTHLIKTRGQQVTLRCSSQSGHNTVSWYQQALGQGPQFIFQYYREEENGRGNFPPRFSGLQFPNYSSELNVNALELDDSALYLCASSFELAPTYEQYFGPGTRLTVT.

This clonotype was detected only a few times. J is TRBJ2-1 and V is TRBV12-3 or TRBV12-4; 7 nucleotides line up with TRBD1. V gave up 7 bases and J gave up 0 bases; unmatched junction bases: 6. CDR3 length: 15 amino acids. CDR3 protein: CASILRDSSYNEQFF. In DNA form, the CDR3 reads TGTGCCAGCATACTCCGGGACAGCTCCTACAATGAGCAGTTCTTC.

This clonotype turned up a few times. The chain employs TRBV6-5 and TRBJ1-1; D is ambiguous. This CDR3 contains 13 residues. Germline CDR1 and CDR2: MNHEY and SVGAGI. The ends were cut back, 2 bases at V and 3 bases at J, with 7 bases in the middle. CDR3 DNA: TGTGCCAGCAGTTACGCCCTAGACACTGAAGCTTTCTTT. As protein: CASSYALDTEAFF.

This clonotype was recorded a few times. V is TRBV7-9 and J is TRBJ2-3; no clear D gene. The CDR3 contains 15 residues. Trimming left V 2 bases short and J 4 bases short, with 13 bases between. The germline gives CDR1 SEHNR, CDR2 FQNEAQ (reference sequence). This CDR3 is CASSLLSIGPDTQYF. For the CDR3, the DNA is TGTGCCAGCAGCTTACTCAGCATTGGGCCAGATACGCAGTATTTT.

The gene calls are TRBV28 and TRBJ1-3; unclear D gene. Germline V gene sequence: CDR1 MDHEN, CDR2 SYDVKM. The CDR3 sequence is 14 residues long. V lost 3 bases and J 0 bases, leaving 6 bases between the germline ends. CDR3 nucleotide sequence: TGTGCCAGCAGTTTCAAAATCTCTGGAAACACCATATATTTT. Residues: CASSFKISGNTIYF. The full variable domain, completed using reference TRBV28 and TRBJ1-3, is DVKVTQSSRYLVKRTGEKVFLECVQDMDHENMFWYRQDPGLGLRLIYFSYDVKMKEKGDIPEGYSVSREKKERFSLILESASTNQTSMYLCASSFKISGNTIYFGEGSWLTVV.

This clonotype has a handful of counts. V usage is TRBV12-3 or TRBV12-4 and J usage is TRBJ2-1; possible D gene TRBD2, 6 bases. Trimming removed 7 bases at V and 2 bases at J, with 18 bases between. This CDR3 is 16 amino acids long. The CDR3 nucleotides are TGTGCCAGCAAAATCATGACTAGAGGGCCCTACAATGAGCAGTTCTTC. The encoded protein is CASKIMTRGPYNEQFF.

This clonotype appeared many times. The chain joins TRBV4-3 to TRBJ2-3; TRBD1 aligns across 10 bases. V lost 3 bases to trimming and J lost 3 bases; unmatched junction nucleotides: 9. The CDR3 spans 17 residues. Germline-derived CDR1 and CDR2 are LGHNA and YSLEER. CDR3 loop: CASSHVLTGGETDTQYF. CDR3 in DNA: TGCGCCAGCAGCCACGTCCTGACAGGGGGCGAAACAGATACGCAGTATTTT.